Described below is a single T cell receptor beta chain sequence and its context. This record belongs to a study of blood T cell repertoires in COVID-19. Per the original data handling: Using reference gene primer amplification, nucleated cell counts were estimated. Sequencing was performed with immunoSEQ multiplex PCR; in TCRdb, only in-frame clones are kept and a portion is missing. The V and J calls and clone size are taken from that table; D and trimming were inferred from the DNA. The repertoire holds approximately 52,000 clones, with about 92% as singletons. The CDR3 has 15 amino acids. Germline loops: CDR1 MNHNY, CDR2 SVGAGI (reference sequence). Germline trimming cut 2 bases from V and 4 bases from J; bases unmatched to any gene: 1.

The chain couples TRBV6-6 to TRBJ2-2, with 10 bases identical to TRBD1. The receptor's source is a human donor in a cohort sampled during active COVID-19. The sample was peripheral blood. The CDR3 region has the DNA TGTGCCAGCAGTTACCGGACAGGGGGCACCGGGGAGCTGTTTTTT. This sequence encodes CASSYRTGGTGELFF.